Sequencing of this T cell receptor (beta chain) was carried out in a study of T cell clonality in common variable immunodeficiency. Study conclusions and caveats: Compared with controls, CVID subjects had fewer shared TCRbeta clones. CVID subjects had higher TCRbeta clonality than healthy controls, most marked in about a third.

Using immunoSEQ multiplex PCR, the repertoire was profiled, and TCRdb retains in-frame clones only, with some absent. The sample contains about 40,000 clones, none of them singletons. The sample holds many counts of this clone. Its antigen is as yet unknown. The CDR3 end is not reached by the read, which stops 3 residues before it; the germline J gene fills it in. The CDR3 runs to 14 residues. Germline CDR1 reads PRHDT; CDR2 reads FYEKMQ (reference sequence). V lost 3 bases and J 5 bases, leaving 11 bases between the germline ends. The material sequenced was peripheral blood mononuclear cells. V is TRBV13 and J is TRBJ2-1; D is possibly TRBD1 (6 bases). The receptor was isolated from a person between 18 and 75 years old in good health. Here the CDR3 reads CASSLGRGNNEQFF. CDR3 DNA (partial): TGTGCCAGCAGCTTGGGCAGGGGAAACAATGAG.